This T cell receptor beta chain derives from a study of shared clonotypes between healthy human individuals. The V gene's germline CDR1 is MGHRA and CDR2 YSYEKL. Trimming pared 3 bases from V and 2 bases from J, leaving 8 bases between. The CDR3 runs to 13 residues. CD45RO-negative, CCR7-selected cells formed the naive CD8 fraction, which excluded terminally differentiated effector memory CD45RA+ cells. TCRdb's copy holds only in-frame clones and misses some; the assay was immunoSEQ multiplex PCR. Among 1.5 million to 2.5 million clones listed, over 85% were seen once. Material: naive CD8+ T cells sorted from blood. This sequence joins TRBV4-1 and TRBJ2-7; D is uncertain. The TCR sequence derives from a man between 18 and 29 years old in good health. The DNA for the CDR3 is TGCGCCAGCAGCCATAGGGTGACCTACGAGCAGTACTTC. It is translated as CASSHRVTYEQYF.